This TCR beta chain was documented in a study of cytomegalovirus exposure and HLA in healthy donors. Whole-study findings and limits: Later examination showed HLA-associated TCR beta chains had greater clonal expansion than equally common others. About 150 TCR beta chains were listed as cytomegalovirus-associated. Earlier findings revealed that most TCR beta V segments proved productive either about 90% or about 30% of the time.

The CDR3 loop spans 11 amino acids. CDR1 is SEHNR and CDR2 is FQNEAQ in the germline V gene (reference sequence). Deletions cut 4 bases from V and 12 bases from J, with 10 bases between. 60 Vbeta and 13 Jbeta primers were used in PCR. As processed by the authors: Unique TCR beta chains totaled roughly 80 million in a later count, with approximately 11 million of them shared. Libraries were prepared by immunoSEQ multiplex PCR; TCRdb keeps only in-frame clonotypes and omits some of them. V and J calls and clone size come straight from that table; D and trimming were deduced from the DNA. The table has roughly 190,000 clones, around three quarters seen once. As concerns this clone: The antigen is unknown.

This receptor was identified in a woman in her twenties or thirties in good health and CMV-seropositive. Sequencing was performed on PBMCs. V is TRBV7-9 and J is TRBJ1-5; no firm D call. The CDR3 DNA follows: TGTGCCAGCAGCTCAAACACAGTCCAGCATTTT. Translating gives CASSSNTVQHF. Based on the CDR3 plus reference TRBV7-9 and TRBJ1-5, the full variable domain is DTGVSQNPRHKITKRGQNVTFRCDPISEHNRLYWYRQTLGQGPEFLTYFQNEAQLEKSRLLSDRFSAERPKGSFSTLEIQRTEQGDSAMYLCASSSNTVQHFGDGTRLSIL.